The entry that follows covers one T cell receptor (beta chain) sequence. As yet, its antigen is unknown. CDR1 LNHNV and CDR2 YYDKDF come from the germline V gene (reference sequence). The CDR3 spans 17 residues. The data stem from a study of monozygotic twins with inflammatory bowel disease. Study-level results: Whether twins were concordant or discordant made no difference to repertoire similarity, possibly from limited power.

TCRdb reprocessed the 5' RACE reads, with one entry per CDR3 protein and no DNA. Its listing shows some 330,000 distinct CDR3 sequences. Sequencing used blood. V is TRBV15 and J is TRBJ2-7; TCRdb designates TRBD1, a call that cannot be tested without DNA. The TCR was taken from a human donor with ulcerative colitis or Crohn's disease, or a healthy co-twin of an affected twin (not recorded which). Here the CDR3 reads CATSRRLGQDGSYEQYF.